This TCR beta chain was sequenced during a study of regulatory T cells in long-lasting Graves disease. Arm-PCR of CDR3 regions and iRepertoire HTBI primers were used to build TCR beta libraries. TCRdb fed the multiplex PCR reads into MiXCR, producing one record per CDR3 protein. The sample carries about 220,000 distinct CDR3 sequences, around 20% recorded once. This clonotype was seen ten or more times. Its target is not known. Time point described: newly diagnosed GD, antithyroid drugs for less than 3 months. The authors made the TCR library using RNA they extracted from PBMCs. Each patient gave approximately 8.1 milliliters of EDTA-anticoagulated peripheral blood. Findings of the study overall: Limited sample numbers may have lowered accuracy. Between persistent patients, about 2,800 public clonotypes were shared, exceeding the roughly 940 shared between new patients.

The V gene's germline CDR1 is LNHDA and CDR2 SQIVND (reference sequence). The ends lost 7 bases at V and 4 bases at J; junction bases unmatched: 7. The CDR3 loop spans 14 amino acids. Source: peripheral blood mononuclear cells (PBMCs), taken at new diagnosis, from a patient treated with antithyroid drugs. This sequence joins TRBV19 and TRBJ1-2, with 9 bases identical to TRBD1. This receptor was obtained from a female donor with Graves disease. The CDR3: CASTVDRGRYGYTF. The CDR3 DNA reads as TGTGCCAGTACCGTGGACAGGGGCCGCTATGGCTACACCTTC.